The clone carrying this T cell receptor (beta chain) was detected only a few times. The data derive from a study of T cell changes during pregnancy in multiple sclerosis. Repertoires were generated with immunoSEQ multiplex PCR, while TCRdb's copy carries only in-frame clones and drops some. The repertoire holds 45,000 to 50,000 clones, with roughly nine tenths as singletons. Germline V gene data show CDR1 as SQVTM and CDR2 as ANQGSEA. The CDR3 extends over 11 amino acids. V was clipped by 4 bases and J by 1 base, with 4 bases between them. The chain combines TRBV29-1 with TRBJ1-1; D not certain. The sample was CD4+ T cells from peripheral blood mononuclear cells, taken in the second trimester of pregnancy. The source of this sequence is a female donor in good health, enrolled as a control in a pregnancy study. The CDR3 loop is CSVVWNTEAFF. DNA for the CDR3: TGCAGCGTTGTCTGGAACACTGAAGCTTTCTTT.